A single sample is the source of the 6 T cell receptor beta chains below, sequenced in a study of blood T cells in healthy people across ages (dated by TCRdb to about 2015). Library construction relied on 5' RACE. Sequencing instrument: Illumina HiSeq 2500. The second PCR ran for roughly 7 to 12 cycles and used a J-beta primer mix along with a sample-barcoded 5' primer. TCRdb itself trimmed the public reads at Q25 with fastp, ran MiXCR and retained productive beta chains. Rows with a matching CDR3 protein are joined into one entry that keeps the most common DNA and genes. The sample has some 900,000 distinct CDR3 sequences on record, roughly 43% of them singletons. The ten biggest clones cover roughly 13% of the sample. Material: blood. These receptors were collected from a man younger than 45 in good health.

A note on this clonotype: One junction end does not reproduce the germline sequence, and a read error may be involved. This chain links TRBV3-1 with TRBJ2-6; D may be TRBD1 (5 bases). This CDR3 comprises 16 residues. Looked up from germline, CDR1 is LGHDT and CDR2 is YNNKEL (reference sequence). The CDR3 DNA is TGTGCCAGCAGCCAAGGGGTCCACTCTGGGGCCAGCGTCCTGACTTTC. Translating it yields CASSQGVHSGASVLTF.

With respect to this clonotype: Possible read error: a much larger clone is one base away. CDR3: CSTRVLEGNEQFF. The CDR3 DNA reads as TGCAGTACTAGGGTCTTGGAGGGAAATGAGCAGTTCTTC. V and J are TRBV20-1 and TRBJ2-1; a possible D gene is TRBD2 (6 bases). The CDR3 consists of 13 residues. Per the germline V gene, CDR1 is DFQATT and CDR2 is SNEGSKA (reference sequence).

The rearrangement uses TRBV29-1 and TRBJ1-2, with D uncertain. CDR1 and CDR2 from the germline V gene are SQVTM and ANQGSEA. V was trimmed by 7 bases and J by 7 bases, leaving 13 bases between them. The CDR3 loop spans 11 amino acids. CDR3 nucleotides: TGCAGCGCCGCATATCTTTCTGGCTACACCTTC. Translation gives CSAAYLSGYTF. The full variable domain, in which reference TRBV29-1 and TRBJ1-2 provide the parts outside the CDR3, is SAVISQKPSRDICQRGTSLTIQCQVDSQVTMMFWYRQQPGQSLTLIATANQGSEATYESGFVIDKFPISRPNLTFSTLTVSNMSPEDSSIYLCSAAYLSGYTFGSGTRLTVV.

The chain has TRBV4-1 and TRBJ1-5; a possible D gene is TRBD1 (5 bases). The CDR3 runs to 15 residues. From germline, CDR1 is MGHRA and CDR2 YSYEKL. The ends were cut back, 0 bases at V and 5 bases at J, with 11 bases in the middle. The CDR3 coding sequence is TGCGCCAGCAGCCAAGATCCGGAAGGGGATCAGCCCCAGCATTTT. Its protein product is CASSQDPEGDQPQHF.

The genes are TRBV6-1 and TRBJ2-1, with D perhaps TRBD2 (5 bases). This CDR3 has 15 amino acids. V was clipped by 1 base and J by 0 bases, with 7 bases between them. The germline CDR1 and CDR2 sequences are MNHNS and SASEGT. The CDR3 bases are TGTGCCAGCAGTGAAGAGCGGAGCTCCTACAATGAGCAGTTCTTC. Its translation: CASSEERSSYNEQFF.

This clonotype was found many times. This sequence joins TRBV29-1 and TRBJ2-4, with D hard to call. The CDR3 runs to 13 residues. Germline CDR1 and CDR2: SQVTM and ANQGSEA. The V gene lost 4 bases and the J gene lost 7 bases, with 14 bases spanning the gap. As DNA, the CDR3 is TGCAGCGTTGGATCCTCGGGTGGGAACATTCAGTACTTC. Translation: CSVGSSGGNIQYF.